This T cell receptor beta chain emerged from a study of blood T cell repertoires in COVID-19. Measured with immunoSEQ multiplex PCR; TCRdb has only the in-frame clones, and not every one. Counted here are approximately 280,000 clones, about 91% occurring once; the ten biggest clones make up roughly an eighth. This clone showed up just a few times. Germline and junction disagree at one end, which may indicate a read error. This sequence originates from a woman aged 55-70 years with acute or convalescent COVID-19. The sequencing input was peripheral blood.

DNA for the CDR3: TGTGCCAGCAGCGAAGGACAGCCTGAAAAACTGTTTTTT. It yields the protein CASSEGQPEKLFF. This rearrangement joins TRBV2 to TRBJ1-4; weak D call: TRBD1 (6 bases). This CDR3 has 13 amino acids. Per germline, CDR1 SNHLY and CDR2 FYNNEI.